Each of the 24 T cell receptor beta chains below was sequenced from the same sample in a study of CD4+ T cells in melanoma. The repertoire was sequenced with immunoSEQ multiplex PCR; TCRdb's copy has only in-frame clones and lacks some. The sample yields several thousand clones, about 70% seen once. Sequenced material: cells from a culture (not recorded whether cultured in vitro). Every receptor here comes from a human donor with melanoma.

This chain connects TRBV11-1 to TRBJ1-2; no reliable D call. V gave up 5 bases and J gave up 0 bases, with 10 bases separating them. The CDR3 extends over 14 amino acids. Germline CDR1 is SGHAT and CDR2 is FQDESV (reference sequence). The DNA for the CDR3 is TGTGCCAGCAGCCCTTGGACGGCTAACTATGGCTACACCTTC. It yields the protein CASSPWTANYGYTF. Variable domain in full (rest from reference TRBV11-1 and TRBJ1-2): EAEVAQSPRYKITEKSQAVAFWCDPISGHATLYWYRQILGQGPELLVQFQDESVVDDSQLPKDRFSAERLKGVDSTLKIQPAELGDSAMYLCASSPWTANYGYTFGSGTRLTVV.

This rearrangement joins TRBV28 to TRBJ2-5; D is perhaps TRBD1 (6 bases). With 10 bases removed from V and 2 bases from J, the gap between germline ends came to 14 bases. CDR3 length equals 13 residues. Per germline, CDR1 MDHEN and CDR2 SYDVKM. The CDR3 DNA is TGTGCCACCGCAGGGGACGGACAAGAGACCCAGTACTTC. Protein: CATAGDGQETQYF.

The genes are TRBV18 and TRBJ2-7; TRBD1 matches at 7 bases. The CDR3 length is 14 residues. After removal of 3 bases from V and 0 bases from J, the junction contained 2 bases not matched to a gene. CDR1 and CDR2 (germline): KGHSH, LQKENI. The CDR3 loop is CASSPRTGSYEQYF. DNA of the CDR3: TGTGCCAGCTCACCTAGGACAGGCTCCTACGAGCAGTACTTC.

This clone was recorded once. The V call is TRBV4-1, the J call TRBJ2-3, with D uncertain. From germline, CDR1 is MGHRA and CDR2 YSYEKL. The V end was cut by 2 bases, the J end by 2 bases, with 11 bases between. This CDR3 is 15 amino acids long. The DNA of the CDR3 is TGCGCCAGCAGCCAAAATCCCCTCGACACAGATACGCAGTATTTT. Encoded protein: CASSQNPLDTDTQYF.

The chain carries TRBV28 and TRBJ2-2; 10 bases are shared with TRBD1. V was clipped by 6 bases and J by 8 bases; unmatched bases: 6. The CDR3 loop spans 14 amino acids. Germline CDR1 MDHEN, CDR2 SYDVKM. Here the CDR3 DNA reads TGTGCCAGCAGCTCGGACAGGGGGTGGGGGGAGCTGTTTTTT. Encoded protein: CASSSDRGWGELFF. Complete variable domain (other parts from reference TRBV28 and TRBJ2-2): DVKVTQSSRYLVKRTGEKVFLECVQDMDHENMFWYRQDPGLGLRLIYFSYDVKMKEKGDIPEGYSVSREKKERFSLILESASTNQTSMYLCASSSDRGWGELFFGEGSRLTVL.

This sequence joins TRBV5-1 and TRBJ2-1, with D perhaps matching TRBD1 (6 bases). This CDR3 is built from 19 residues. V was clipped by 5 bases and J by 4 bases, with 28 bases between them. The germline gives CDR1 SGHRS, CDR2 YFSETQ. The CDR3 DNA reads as TGCGCCAGCAGAAACCGCCAGGGGATAGGTGACTACGGTTACAATGAGCAGTTCTTC. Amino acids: CASRNRQGIGDYGYNEQFF.

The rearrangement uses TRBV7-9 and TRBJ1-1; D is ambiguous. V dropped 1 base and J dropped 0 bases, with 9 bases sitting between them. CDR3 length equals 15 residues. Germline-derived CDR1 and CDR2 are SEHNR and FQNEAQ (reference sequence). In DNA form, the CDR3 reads TGTGCCAGCAGCTTAGGGCCGGAGATGAACACTGAAGCTTTCTTT. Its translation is CASSLGPEMNTEAFF.

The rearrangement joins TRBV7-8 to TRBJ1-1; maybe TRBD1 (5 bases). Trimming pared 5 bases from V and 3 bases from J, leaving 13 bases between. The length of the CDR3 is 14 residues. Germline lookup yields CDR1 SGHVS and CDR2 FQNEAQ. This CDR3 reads CASSTGGSYTEAFF. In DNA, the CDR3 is TGTGCCAGCAGCACTGGGGGTTCGTACACTGAAGCTTTCTTT. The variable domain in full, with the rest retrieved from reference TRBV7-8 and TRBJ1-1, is GAGVSQSPRYKVAKRGQDVALRCDPISGHVSLFWYQQALGQGPEFLTYFQNEAQLDKSGLPSDRFFAERPEGSVSTLKIQRTQQEDSAVYLCASSTGGSYTEAFFGQGTRLTVV.

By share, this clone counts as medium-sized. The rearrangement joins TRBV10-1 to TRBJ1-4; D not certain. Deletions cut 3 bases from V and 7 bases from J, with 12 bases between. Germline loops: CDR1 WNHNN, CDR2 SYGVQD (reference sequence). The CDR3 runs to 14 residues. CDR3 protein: CASSDGAGFEKLFF. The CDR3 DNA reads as TGCGCCAGCAGTGATGGAGCGGGTTTTGAAAAACTGTTTTTT.

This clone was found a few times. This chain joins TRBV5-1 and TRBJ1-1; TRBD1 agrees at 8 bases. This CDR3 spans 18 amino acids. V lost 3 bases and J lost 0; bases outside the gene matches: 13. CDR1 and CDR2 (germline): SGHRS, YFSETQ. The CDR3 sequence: CASSSPGTGPLMNTEAFF. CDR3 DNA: TGCGCCAGCAGCTCACCTGGGACAGGCCCCCTCATGAACACTGAAGCTTTCTTT. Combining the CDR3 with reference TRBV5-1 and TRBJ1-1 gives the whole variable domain KAGVTQTPRYLIKTRGQQVTLSCSPISGHRSVSWYQQTPGQGLQFLFEYFSETQRNKGNFPGRFSGRQFSNSRSEMNVSTLELGDSALYLCASSSPGTGPLMNTEAFFGQGTRLTVV.

The CDR3, as DNA: TGTGCCAGCAGCTTATCTCCCTGGGAGCAGTACTTC. Translation: CASSLSPWEQYF. The genes are TRBV11-2 and TRBJ2-7; D remains unclear. The CDR3 is 12 amino acids. V dropped 2 bases and J dropped 7 bases, with 9 bases sitting between them. Germline values: CDR1 SGHAT, CDR2 FQNNGV.

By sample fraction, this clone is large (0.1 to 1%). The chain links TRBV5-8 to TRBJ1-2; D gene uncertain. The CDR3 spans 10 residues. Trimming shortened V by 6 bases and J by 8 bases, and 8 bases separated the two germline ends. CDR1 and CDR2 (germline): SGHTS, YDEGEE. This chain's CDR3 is CASKESGYTF. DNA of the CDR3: TGTGCCAGCAAGGAGTCAGGCTACACCTTC.

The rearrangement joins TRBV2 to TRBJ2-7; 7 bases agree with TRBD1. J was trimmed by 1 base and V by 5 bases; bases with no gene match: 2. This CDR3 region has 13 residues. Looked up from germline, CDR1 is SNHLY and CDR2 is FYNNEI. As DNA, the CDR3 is TGTGCCAGCAGTAGACAGGGATCCTACGAGCAGTACTTC. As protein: CASSRQGSYEQYF.

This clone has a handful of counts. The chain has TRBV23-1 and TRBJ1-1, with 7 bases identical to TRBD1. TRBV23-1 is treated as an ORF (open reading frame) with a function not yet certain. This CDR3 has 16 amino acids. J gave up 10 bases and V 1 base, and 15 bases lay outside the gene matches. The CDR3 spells CASSQLPRHPWDRAFF. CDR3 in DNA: TGCGCCAGCAGTCAATTACCGCGACATCCGTGGGACAGAGCTTTCTTT.

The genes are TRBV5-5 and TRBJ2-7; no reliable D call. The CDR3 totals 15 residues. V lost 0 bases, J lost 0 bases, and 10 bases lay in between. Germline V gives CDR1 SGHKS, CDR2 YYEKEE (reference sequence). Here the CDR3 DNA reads TGTGCCAGCAGCTTGGGTTGGGGATCCTCCTACGAGCAGTACTTC. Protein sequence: CASSLGWGSSYEQYF.

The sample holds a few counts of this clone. In nucleotides, the CDR3 is TGTGCCAGTAGCAGGACGGTCACCTACGAGCAGTACTTC. Translated, it gives CASSRTVTYEQYF. V and J are TRBV19 and TRBJ2-7; D is uncertain. The CDR3 has 13 amino acids. V lost 6 bases to trimming and J lost 2 bases, with 11 bases between them. Germline CDR1 and CDR2: LNHDA and SQIVND (reference sequence).

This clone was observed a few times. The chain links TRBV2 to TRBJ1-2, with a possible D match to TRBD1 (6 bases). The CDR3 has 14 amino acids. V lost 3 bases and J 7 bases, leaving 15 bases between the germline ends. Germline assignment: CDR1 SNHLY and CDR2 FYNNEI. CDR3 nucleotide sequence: TGTGCCAGCAGTGAGGACCTAAGAGGGGGTGGCTACACCTTC. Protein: CASSEDLRGGGYTF.

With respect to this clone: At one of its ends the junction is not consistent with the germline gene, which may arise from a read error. The CDR3 DNA is TGTGCCAGCAGCGATGGGACAGGACTCTCTCGGGCCAACGTCCTGACTTTC. Its protein is CASSDGTGLSRANVLTF. The chain links TRBV11-2 to TRBJ2-6; 8 bases agree with TRBD1. CDR3 size: 17 residues. Per germline, CDR1 SGHAT and CDR2 FQNNGV.

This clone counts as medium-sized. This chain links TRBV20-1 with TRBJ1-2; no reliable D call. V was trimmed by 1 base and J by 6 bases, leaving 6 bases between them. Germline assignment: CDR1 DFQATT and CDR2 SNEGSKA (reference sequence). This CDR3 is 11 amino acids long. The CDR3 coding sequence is TGCAGTGCTAGAGGAGAGGATGGCTACACCTTC. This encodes CSARGEDGYTF.

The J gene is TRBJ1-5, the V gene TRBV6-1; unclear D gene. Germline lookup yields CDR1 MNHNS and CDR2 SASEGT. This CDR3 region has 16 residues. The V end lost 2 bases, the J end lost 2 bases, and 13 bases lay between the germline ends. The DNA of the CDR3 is TGTGCCAGCAGTGAAATCGCGGGTAAGGGCAATCAGCCCCAGCATTTT. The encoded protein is CASSEIAGKGNQPQHF.

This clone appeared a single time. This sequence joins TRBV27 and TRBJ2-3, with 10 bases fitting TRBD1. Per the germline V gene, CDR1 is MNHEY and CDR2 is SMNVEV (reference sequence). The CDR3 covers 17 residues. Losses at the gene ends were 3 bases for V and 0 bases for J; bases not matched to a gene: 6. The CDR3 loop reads CASSLLGTGASTDTQYF. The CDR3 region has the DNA TGTGCCAGCAGTTTGTTGGGGACAGGGGCTAGCACAGATACGCAGTATTTT.

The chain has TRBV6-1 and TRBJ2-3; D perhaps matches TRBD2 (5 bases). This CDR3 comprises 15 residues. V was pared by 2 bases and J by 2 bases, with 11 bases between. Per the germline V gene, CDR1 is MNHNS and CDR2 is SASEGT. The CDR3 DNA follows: TGTGCCAGCAGTGAATGGGCGGGCGCCACAGATACGCAGTATTTT. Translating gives CASSEWAGATDTQYF.

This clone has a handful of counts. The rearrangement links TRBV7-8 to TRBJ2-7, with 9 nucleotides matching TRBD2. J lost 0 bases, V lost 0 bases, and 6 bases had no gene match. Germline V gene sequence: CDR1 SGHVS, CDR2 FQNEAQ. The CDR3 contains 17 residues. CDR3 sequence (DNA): TGTGCCAGCAGCTTAGCAACCTCTAGCGGGGTCTCCTACGAGCAGTACTTC. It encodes CASSLATSSGVSYEQYF.

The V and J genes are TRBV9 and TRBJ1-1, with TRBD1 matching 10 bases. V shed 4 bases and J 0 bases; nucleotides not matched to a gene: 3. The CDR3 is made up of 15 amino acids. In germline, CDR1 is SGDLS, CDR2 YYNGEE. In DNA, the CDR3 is TGTGCCAGCAGCAGACAGGGGGCGTTGAACACTGAAGCTTTCTTT. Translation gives CASSRQGALNTEAFF. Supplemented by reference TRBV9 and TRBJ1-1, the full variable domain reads DSGVTQTPKHLITATGQRVTLRCSPRSGDLSVYWYQQSLDQGLQFLIQYYNGEERAKGNILERFSAQQFPDLHSELNLSSLELGDSALYFCASSRQGALNTEAFFGQGTRLTVV.